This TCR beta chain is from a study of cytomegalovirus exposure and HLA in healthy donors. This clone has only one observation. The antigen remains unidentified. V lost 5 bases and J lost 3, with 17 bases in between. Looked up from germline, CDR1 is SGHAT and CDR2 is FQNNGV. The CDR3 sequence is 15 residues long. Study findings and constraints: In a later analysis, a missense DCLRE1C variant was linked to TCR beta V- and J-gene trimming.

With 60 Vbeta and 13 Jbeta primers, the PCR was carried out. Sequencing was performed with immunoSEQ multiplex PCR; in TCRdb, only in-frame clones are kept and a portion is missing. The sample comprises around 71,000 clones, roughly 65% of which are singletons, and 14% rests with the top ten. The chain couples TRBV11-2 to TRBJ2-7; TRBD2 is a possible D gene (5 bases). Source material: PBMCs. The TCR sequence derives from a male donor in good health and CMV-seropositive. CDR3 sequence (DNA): TGTGCCAGCAGCCGAGGCAGGCTAGGAGGCTACGAGCAGTACTTC. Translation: CASSRGRLGGYEQYF.